These 21 T cell receptor beta chains share one sample of origin, sequenced in a study of T cell repertoires in cytomegalovirus infection. MiXCR, applied by TCRdb to the reads, yields one record per CDR3 protein. Found here are 630,000 or so distinct CDR3 sequences, approximately 25% of them singletons; the top ten hold 6.5% to 10%. Sequencing was carried out using CD8+ T cells from PBMCs. The receptors derive from a human donor in good health (CMV status not recorded). Some clones in this sample may be carry-over from other donors' samples.

The chain recombines TRBV20-1 with TRBJ1-2; no firm D call. Trimming removed 0 bases at V and 2 bases at J, with 7 bases between. This CDR3 spans 13 amino acids. Germline V gives CDR1 DFQATT, CDR2 SNEGSKA (reference sequence). The CDR3 loop is CSARDPTNYGYTF. The CDR3 DNA reads as TGCAGTGCTAGAGATCCGACAAACTATGGCTACACCTTC.

This clonotype appeared once. This chain joins TRBV7-3 and TRBJ2-3; either TRBD1 or TRBD2 may fit D (5 bases each). This CDR3 is 18 amino acids long. In germline, CDR1 is SGHTA, CDR2 FQGTGA. V gave up 4 bases and J gave up 0 bases, with 20 bases separating them. CDR3 in DNA: TGTGCCAGCAGCTCTGGCCCCCATAACGGGGCTAGCACAGATACGCAGTATTTT. Amino acid sequence: CASSSGPHNGASTDTQYF.

This clonotype was detected ten times or more. The chain joins TRBV25-1 to TRBJ2-7; D may be TRBD2 (6 bases). Germline CDR1 and CDR2: MGHDK and SYGVNS. V lost 0 bases and J 4 bases, leaving 13 bases between the germline ends. The CDR3 consists of 15 residues. The CDR3 protein is CASSEYREVTYEQYF. The CDR3 DNA reads as TGTGCCAGCAGTGAATACAGGGAGGTGACGTACGAGCAGTACTTC.

In its sample, this clonotype was seen a few times. This rearrangement joins TRBV29-1 to TRBJ1-2, with D hard to call. CDR3 length equals 11 residues. Germline values: CDR1 SQVTM, CDR2 ANQGSEA. Trimming left V 3 bases short and J 8 bases short, with 10 bases between. This CDR3 is CSVDSDPGYTF. For the CDR3, the DNA is TGCAGCGTTGATTCGGACCCGGGCTACACCTTC.

This clonotype was seen ten or more times. This chain joins TRBV28 and TRBJ1-2, with D hard to call. The CDR3 runs to 15 residues. Germline-derived CDR1 and CDR2 are MDHEN and SYDVKM. Trimming took 3 bases from V and 4 from J, leaving 15 bases between them. This CDR3 reads CASSLAETWSYGYTF. In nucleotides, the CDR3 is TGTGCCAGCAGTTTGGCCGAGACATGGAGCTATGGCTACACCTTC.

The chain recombines TRBV7-9 with TRBJ1-5; D is perhaps TRBD1 (5 bases). V was pared by 1 base and J by 7 bases, with 14 bases between. Germline V CDR1 and CDR2: SEHNR, FQNEAQ (reference sequence). The CDR3 runs to 15 residues. The CDR3 nucleotides are TGTGCCAGCAGCTTAGAAGGGGAACGGGGCCAGCCCCAGCATTTT. Translating it yields CASSLEGERGQPQHF.

Ten or more counts support this clonotype. J is TRBJ2-2 and V is TRBV7-2; TRBD2 matches at 8 bases. Germline lookup yields CDR1 SGHTA and CDR2 FQGNSA. With 5 bases clipped from V and 2 bases from J, the junction kept 7 bases outside the gene matches. This CDR3 contains 16 residues. This CDR3 is CASSSSGTRNTGELFF. DNA of the CDR3: TGTGCCAGCAGCAGCTCCGGGACTAGAAACACCGGGGAGCTGTTTTTT.

The rearrangement joins TRBV29-1 to TRBJ2-2, with 9 bases matching TRBD1. V was clipped by 3 bases and J by 5 bases; unmatched bases: 10. Germline V gives CDR1 SQVTM, CDR2 ANQGSEA. The CDR3 sequence is 16 residues long. DNA for the CDR3: TGCAGCGTTGAGATCCGGACAGGGGAGCGGACCGGGGAGCTGTTTTTT. Its translation is CSVEIRTGERTGELFF.

The chain uses TRBV5-1 and TRBJ2-2; no definite D call. V was clipped by 4 bases and J by 1 base, with 8 bases between them. This CDR3 has 14 residues. Germline V gene data show CDR1 as SGHRS and CDR2 as YFSETQ. The CDR3 protein is CASSNPVNTGELFF. The CDR3, as DNA: TGCGCCAGCAGCAATCCAGTGAACACCGGGGAGCTGTTTTTT.

This rearrangement joins TRBV19 to TRBJ1-6; maybe TRBD1 (6 bases). V dropped 6 bases and J dropped 0 bases, with 18 bases sitting between them. The CDR3 totals 18 residues. Germline loops: CDR1 LNHDA, CDR2 SQIVND (reference sequence). The CDR3 loop reads CASRPPTTGSSYNSPLHF. DNA of the CDR3: TGTGCCAGTAGACCCCCCACGACAGGAAGCTCCTATAATTCACCCCTCCACTTT.

The rearrangement joins TRBV15 to TRBJ2-2; 11 bases line up with TRBD2. Trimming took 0 bases from V and 4 from J; bases not matched to a gene: 13. The CDR3 covers 20 residues. The germline gives CDR1 LNHNV, CDR2 YYDKDF (reference sequence). CDR3 nucleotide sequence: TGTGCCACCAGCAGAGACCCACCGGCGGCTAGCGGGGGGTCCACCGGGGAGCTGTTTTTT. Encoded protein: CATSRDPPAASGGSTGELFF.

The genes are TRBV28 and TRBJ2-7, with TRBD1 matching 12 bases. After removal of 5 bases from V and 4 bases from J, the junction contained 6 bases not matched to a gene. CDR3 length: 15 amino acids. Germline loops: CDR1 MDHEN, CDR2 SYDVKM. The CDR3 DNA follows: TGTGCCAGCAGTGCCGGGACAGGGGGCGCGTACGAGCAGTACGTC. Protein sequence: CASSAGTGGAYEQYV.

This clonotype was counted between two and nine times. CDR3 residues: CASSVGVTGGTGELFF. CDR3 in DNA: TGCGCCAGCAGTGTGGGGGTGACAGGGGGTACCGGGGAGCTGTTTTTT. This sequence joins TRBV10-2 and TRBJ2-2; 9 positions agree with TRBD1. CDR1 WSHSY and CDR2 SAAADI come from the germline V gene. V shed 4 bases, J shed 5 bases, and the junction held 8 bases outside the gene matches. The CDR3 has 16 residues.

To note about this clonotype: A read error may be the cause here, since a much bigger clone is one base away. The V call is TRBV7-6, the J call TRBJ2-7, with D possibly being TRBD2 (5 bases). Per germline, CDR1 SGHVS and CDR2 FNYEAQ. V shed 2 bases and J shed 8 bases, with 10 bases lying between them. The CDR3 extends over 12 amino acids. In nucleotides, the CDR3 is TGTGCCAGCAGCTTATCGGGGAACCAGCAGTACTTC. Translating gives CASSLSGNQQYF.

As to this clonotype: Here the CDR3 omits its conserved ending phenylalanine or tryptophan, so a read error is the likely source. This sequence joins TRBV7-9 and TRBJ2-1; TRBD2 aligns across 8 bases. The V segment lost 2 bases and the J segment 6 bases; nucleotides outside the gene matches: 3. Germline V gene data show CDR1 as SEHNR and CDR2 as FQNEAQ (reference sequence). The CDR3 covers 14 residues. In nucleotides, the CDR3 is TGTGCCAGCAGCTTAAGCCTAGCGGGCAATGAGCAGTTCTTA. This gives the protein CASSLSLAGNEQFL.

This clonotype occurred a few times. The chain joins TRBV28 to TRBJ1-1; possibly TRBD1 for D (5 bases). CDR1 is MDHEN and CDR2 is SYDVKM in the germline V gene. The ends were cut back, 6 bases at V and 6 bases at J, with 8 bases in the middle. The CDR3 is 11 residues long. CDR3 coding DNA: TGTGCCAGCAGGCAGGGCCCTGAAGCTTTCTTT. Encoded protein: CASRQGPEAFF.

This clonotype was counted between two and nine times. J is TRBJ2-3 and V is TRBV14, with 9 bases matching TRBD1. The CDR3 runs to 16 residues. Per the germline V gene, CDR1 is SGHDN and CDR2 is FVKESK. Germline trimming cut 5 bases from V and 2 bases from J; bases unmatched to any gene: 8. This chain's CDR3 is CASSDPGQGLTDTQYF. CDR3 DNA sequence: TGTGCCAGCAGCGATCCGGGACAGGGCCTCACAGATACGCAGTATTTT.

A few counts support this clonotype. The DNA for the CDR3 is TGTGCCAGCATCCCGGGACAGGGGCCCACTGAAGCTTTCTTT. It yields the protein CASIPGQGPTEAFF. J is TRBJ1-1 and V is TRBV7-9, with TRBD1 matching over 10 bases. The CDR3 runs 14 residues. The J segment lost 4 bases and the V segment lost 7 bases, leaving 6 bases of the junction unmatched. The germline V gene has CDR1 SEHNR and CDR2 FQNEAQ (reference sequence).

This clonotype was seen repeatedly, ten times or more. This chain joins TRBV7-6 and TRBJ1-1; D is perhaps TRBD1 (6 bases). With 5 bases removed from V and 5 bases from J, the gap between germline ends came to 12 bases. This CDR3 is 13 amino acids long. From germline, CDR1 is SGHVS and CDR2 FNYEAQ. CDR3 bases: TGTGCCAGCAGCGAGGGGGTTCCGACTGAAGCTTTCTTT. Residues: CASSEGVPTEAFF.

The chain carries TRBV2 and TRBJ2-5; TRBD2 might be the D (6 bases). Deletions cut 5 bases from V and 5 bases from J, with 15 bases between. CDR1 and CDR2 from the germline V gene are SNHLY and FYNNEI. The CDR3 extends over 14 amino acids. CDR3 in amino acids: CASSPKLAPETQYF. CDR3 coding DNA: TGTGCCAGCAGTCCAAAACTAGCTCCGGAGACCCAGTACTTC. Full variable domain (rest looked up from reference TRBV2 and TRBJ2-5): EPEVTQTPSHQVTQMGQEVILRCVPISNHLYFYWYRQILGQKVEFLVSFYNNEISEKSEIFDDQFSVERPDGSNFTLKIRSTKLEDSAMYFCASSPKLAPETQYFGPGTRLLVL.

The V gene is TRBV7-9, the J gene TRBJ1-2, with TRBD1 identical over 9 bases. CDR1 and CDR2 from the germline V gene are SEHNR and FQNEAQ (reference sequence). Germline trimming cut 4 bases from V and 4 bases from J; bases unmatched to any gene: 4. The CDR3 spans 14 residues. The CDR3 loop reads CASSWGQGLYGYTF. The CDR3 DNA reads TGTGCCAGCAGCTGGGGACAGGGCCTCTATGGCTACACCTTC.